These T cell receptor beta chains were read from a single sample in a study of T cells in Graves' hyperthyroidism and ophthalmopathy. In TCRdb, the multiplex PCR reads were re-called with MiXCR into one record per CDR3 protein. This repertoire shows about 270,000 distinct CDR3 sequences, roughly 22% found once; its top ten account for roughly 60%. What was sequenced was blood. These receptors were taken from a man aged 25-40 years with Graves' ophthalmopathy. Both conserved end residues are part of each CDR3. D genes are given only for firm matches.

v_call d_call cdr3_aa
TRBV25-1 . CASSHPNSNQPQHF
TRBV6-1 . CASNPGGAGSDTEAFF
TRBV11-2 . CASSLSISATQHNEQFF
TRBV28 TRBD2 CASSRRLADDYEQYF
TRBV5-1 TRBD2 CASSLGTSGRVVYEQFF
TRBV6-1 . CATGGTDRLINNEQFF
TRBV24-1 . CATSVQEGETQYF
TRBV12-3/TRBV12-4 . CASRLVGTGELFF
TRBV28 . CASSLSHQPQHF
TRBV9 TRBD1 CASSVAQGKSFQETQYF
TRBV27 . CASSLRVAVYNEQFF
TRBV9 . CASSVDPPTGHLNQPQHF
TRBV7-8 . CASSLAGSSGNTIYF
TRBV11-1 . CASSGGLQETQYF
TRBV7-2 TRBD2 CASTLAGLPTYNEQFF
TRBV30 TRBD2 CAWRVAGAREQYF
TRBV5-1 TRBD2 CASSLTLLAGSAGANVLTF
TRBV11-2 . CASSPSETSADTQYF
TRBV12-3/TRBV12-4 . CASSAPATGSVGEQYF
TRBV19 TRBD2 CASSRGASGARPYNEQFF
TRBV11-2 . CASSLDVYISFF
TRBV5-1 TRBD1 CASSLDGTGGQNGYTF
TRBV18 TRBD1 CASSPPQGASYEQYF
TRBV30 . CAWSLTGRNYGYTF
TRBV19 TRBD1 CASSHTGDPFYEQYF
TRBV18 TRBD2 CASSPPRLAGGLSEQFF
TRBV5-6 . CASSLGPINQPQHF
TRBV29-1 . CSAGGWTGELFF
TRBV5-4 . CASSPNEGGTDTQYF
TRBV5-1 TRBD2 CASSRSSGRPSYEQYF
TRBV5-1 . CASSSFDSLNSPLHF
TRBV12-3/TRBV12-4 TRBD2 CASSFRASGNYEQYF
TRBV12-3/TRBV12-4 TRBD1 CASSPRGSIYGYTF